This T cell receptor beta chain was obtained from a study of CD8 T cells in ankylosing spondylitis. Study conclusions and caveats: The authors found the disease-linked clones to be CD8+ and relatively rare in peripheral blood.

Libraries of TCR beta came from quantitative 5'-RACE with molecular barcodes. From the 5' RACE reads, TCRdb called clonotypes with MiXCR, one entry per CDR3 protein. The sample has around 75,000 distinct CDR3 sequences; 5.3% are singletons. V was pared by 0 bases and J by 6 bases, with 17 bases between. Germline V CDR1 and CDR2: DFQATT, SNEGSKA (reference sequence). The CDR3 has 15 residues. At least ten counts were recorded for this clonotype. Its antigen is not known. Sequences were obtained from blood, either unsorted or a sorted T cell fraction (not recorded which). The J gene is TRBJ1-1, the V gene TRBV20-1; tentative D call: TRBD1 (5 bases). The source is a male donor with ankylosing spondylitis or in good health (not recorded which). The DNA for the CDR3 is TGCAGTGCTAGAGATTTCGGCAGGGTGGCCGCTGAAGCTTTCTTT. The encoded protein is CSARDFGRVAAEAFF.